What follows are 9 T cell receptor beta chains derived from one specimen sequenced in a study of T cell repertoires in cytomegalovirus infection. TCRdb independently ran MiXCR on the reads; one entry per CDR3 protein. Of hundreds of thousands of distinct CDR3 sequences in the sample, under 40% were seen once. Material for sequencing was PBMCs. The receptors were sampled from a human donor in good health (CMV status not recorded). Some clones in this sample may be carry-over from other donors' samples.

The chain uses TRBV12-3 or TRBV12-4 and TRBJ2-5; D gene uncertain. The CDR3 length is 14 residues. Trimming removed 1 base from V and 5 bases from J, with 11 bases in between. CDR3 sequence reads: CASSLGTVGETQYF. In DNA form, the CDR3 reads TGTGCCAGCAGTTTAGGAACAGTCGGCGAGACCCAGTACTTC.

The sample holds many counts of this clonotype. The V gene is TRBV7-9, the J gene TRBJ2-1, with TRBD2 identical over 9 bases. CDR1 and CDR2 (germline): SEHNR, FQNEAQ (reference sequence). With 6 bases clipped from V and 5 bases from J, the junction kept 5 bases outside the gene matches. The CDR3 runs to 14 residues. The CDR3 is CASRVAGENNEQFF. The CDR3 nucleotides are TGTGCCAGCAGAGTAGCGGGAGAAAACAATGAGCAGTTCTTC.

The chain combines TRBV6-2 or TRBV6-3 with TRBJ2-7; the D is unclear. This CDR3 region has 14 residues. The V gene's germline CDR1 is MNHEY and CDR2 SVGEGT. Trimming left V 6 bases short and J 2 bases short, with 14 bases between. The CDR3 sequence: CASSDGPFTYEQYF. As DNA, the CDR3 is TGTGCCAGCAGCGACGGGCCCTTTACCTACGAGCAGTACTTC.

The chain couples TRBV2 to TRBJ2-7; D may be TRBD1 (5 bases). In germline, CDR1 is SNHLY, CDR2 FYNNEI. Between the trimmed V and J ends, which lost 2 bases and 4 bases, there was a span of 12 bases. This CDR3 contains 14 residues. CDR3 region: CASSEFTGSYEQYF. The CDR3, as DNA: TGTGCCAGCAGTGAATTTACAGGATCATACGAGCAGTACTTC.

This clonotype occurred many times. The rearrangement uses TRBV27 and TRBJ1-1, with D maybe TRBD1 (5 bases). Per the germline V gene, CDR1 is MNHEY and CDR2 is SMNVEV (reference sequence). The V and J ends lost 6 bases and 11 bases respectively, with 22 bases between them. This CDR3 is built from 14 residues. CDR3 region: CASSRTHTQAGAFF. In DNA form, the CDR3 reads TGTGCCAGCAGCCGAACCCATACCCAGGCAGGGGCTTTCTTT.

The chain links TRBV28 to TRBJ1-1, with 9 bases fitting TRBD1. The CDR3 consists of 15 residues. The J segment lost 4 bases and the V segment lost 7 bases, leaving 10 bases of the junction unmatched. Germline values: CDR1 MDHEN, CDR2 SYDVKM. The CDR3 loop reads CASIRRQGVGTEAFF. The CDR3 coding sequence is TGTGCCAGCATTCGAAGACAGGGGGTCGGCACTGAAGCTTTCTTT.

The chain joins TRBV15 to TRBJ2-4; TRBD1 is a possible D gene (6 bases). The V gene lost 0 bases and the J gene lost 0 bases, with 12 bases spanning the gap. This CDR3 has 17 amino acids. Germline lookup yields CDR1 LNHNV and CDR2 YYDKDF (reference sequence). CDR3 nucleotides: TGTGCCACCAGCAGAGAGGGGACAAAAAGAGCCAAAAACATTCAGTACTTC. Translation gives CATSREGTKRAKNIQYF.

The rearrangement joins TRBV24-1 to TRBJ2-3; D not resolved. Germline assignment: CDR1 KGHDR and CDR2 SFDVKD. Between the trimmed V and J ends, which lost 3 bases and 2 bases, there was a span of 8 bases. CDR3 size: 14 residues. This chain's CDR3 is CATSDLLHTDTQYF. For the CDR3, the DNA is TGTGCCACCAGTGATCTGCTGCACACAGATACGCAGTATTTT.

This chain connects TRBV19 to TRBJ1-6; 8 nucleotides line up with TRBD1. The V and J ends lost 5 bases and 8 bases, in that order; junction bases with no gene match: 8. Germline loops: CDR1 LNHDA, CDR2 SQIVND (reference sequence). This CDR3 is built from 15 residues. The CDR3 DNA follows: TGTGCCAGTAGTGTTGAGACAGGGGCGTATTCACCCCTCCACTTT. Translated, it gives CASSVETGAYSPLHF.